What follows are 5 T cell receptor beta chains derived from one specimen sequenced in a study of OX40 agonist ivuxolimab in advanced cancers. Using immunoSEQ multiplex PCR, the repertoire was profiled, and TCRdb retains in-frame clones only, with some absent. The sample lists around 35,000 clones, about 72% occurring once. Material: CD4+ or CD8+ T cells sorted from blood, obtained in a trial of the OX40 agonist ivuxolimab. The receptors were gathered from an adult with an advanced solid tumor such as melanoma, head and neck, liver or kidney cancer.

This clone was found once. The chain carries TRBV10-3 and TRBJ1-2; D perhaps matches TRBD1 (6 bases). Per germline, CDR1 ENHRY and CDR2 SYGVKD. The V gene lost 2 bases and the J gene lost 8 bases, with 21 bases spanning the gap. The CDR3 totals 16 residues. CDR3 residues: CAISEPGSGVGGGYTF. The CDR3 DNA follows: TGTGCCATCAGTGAGCCCGGGTCAGGGGTAGGAGGCGGCTACACCTTC.

This sequence joins TRBV5-5 and TRBJ2-7; D uncertain. Germline V CDR1 and CDR2: SGHKS, YYEKEE (reference sequence). The CDR3 spans 12 residues. V was trimmed by 2 bases and J by 6 bases, leaving 9 bases between them. For the CDR3, the DNA is TGTGCCAGCAGCTTAGCAGGCCTCGAGCAGTACTTC. Translated: CASSLAGLEQYF.

The chain has TRBV9 and TRBJ2-1, with D perhaps matching TRBD2 (7 bases). Trimming stripped 0 bases from V and 7 bases from J, with 17 bases between. Germline CDR1 SGDLS, CDR2 YYNGEE. This CDR3 comprises 16 residues. The CDR3 coding sequence is TGTGCCAGCAGCGTAGTAGGCGGGGGCAGCTCGAATGAGCAGTTCTTC. Translating it yields CASSVVGGGSSNEQFF.

The rearrangement uses TRBV11-3 and TRBJ2-3, with D possibly matching TRBD2 (6 bases). CDR3 size: 17 residues. V gave up 1 base and J gave up 5 bases, with 19 bases separating them. Germline CDR1 is SGHNT and CDR2 is YENEEA. The CDR3 DNA sequence: TGTGCCAGCAGCTTAGGGGCCGGGAGTACGGTCCAAGATACGCAGTATTTT. It translates to CASSLGAGSTVQDTQYF.

This clone was detected a few times. The chain couples TRBV2 to TRBJ1-6, with no clear D. The CDR3 is made up of 17 amino acids. Trimming took off 0 bases at V and 8 bases at J, with 17 bases between the two ends. Germline V gives CDR1 SNHLY, CDR2 FYNNEI. In DNA form, the CDR3 reads TGTGCCAGCAGTGAAGCGCTGGTGAGCAGGCGTGATTCACCCCTCCACTTT. Amino acids: CASSEALVSRRDSPLHF. Drawing the rest from reference TRBV2 and TRBJ1-6, the complete variable domain is EPEVTQTPSHQVTQMGQEVILRCVPISNHLYFYWYRQILGQKVEFLVSFYNNEISEKSEIFDDQFSVERPDGSNFTLKIRSTKLEDSAMYFCASSEALVSRRDSPLHFGNGTRLTVT.